These T cell receptor beta chains were read from a single sample in a study of CD8+ T cells in alopecia areata. Libraries were prepared by immunoSEQ multiplex PCR; TCRdb keeps only in-frame clonotypes and omits some of them. The sample contains some 200,000 clones, about three fifths of which appear only once. The source material was CD4+ T cells sorted from blood, sampled at week 4, from a patient treated with tofacitinib. These receptors all stem from a human donor with alopecia areata. The CDR3 runs from the conserved cysteine through the conserved F or W. Fields, in order: clone size, J gene, D gene, V gene, CDR3 DNA, CDR3 protein. A D gene is named only where the DNA matches it firmly. Size tells how often a clone was seen (once, few, many) or the class of an expanded clone, and some rows leave it out.

>NA|TRBJ1-2|NA|TRBV4-2
TGTGCCAGCAGCCAAGGTCTACGGGAAGCCGTGGGCTACACCTTC
CASSQGLREAVGYTF
>few|TRBJ2-3|NA|TRBV30
TGTGCCTGGAGCCAGTCGGATACGCAGTATTTT
CAWSQSDTQYF
>NA|TRBJ1-2|NA|TRBV5-1
TGCGCCAGCAGCTTTGGGTCTAACTATGGCTACACCTTC
CASSFGSNYGYTF
>NA|TRBJ2-1|NA|TRBV5-6
TGTGCCAGCAGCTTTCAACAGGGATCGTGGAATGAGCAGTTCTTC
CASSFQQGSWNEQFF
>NA|TRBJ1-1|NA|TRBV9
TGTGCCAGCAGCAACCCCTGGATGACTGAAGCTTTCTTT
CASSNPWMTEAFF
>NA|TRBJ1-5|NA|TRBV7-9
TGTGCCACGGGTGGGGACACCTATCAGCCCCAGCATTTT
CATGGDTYQPQHF
>NA|TRBJ1-1|NA|TRBV7-9
TGTGCCAGCAGACTTGGTATCGGCTCCACTGAAGCTTTCTTT
CASRLGIGSTEAFF
>NA|TRBJ1-1|TRBD1|TRBV15
TGTGCCACCAGCAGATCAGAGGGGGCCTACACTGAAGCTTTCTTT
CATSRSEGAYTEAFF
>NA|TRBJ2-3|NA|TRBV29-1
TGCAGCGTTGAATTCCGCGGGGTCACAGATACGCAGTATTTT
CSVEFRGVTDTQYF
>few|TRBJ2-6|TRBD1|TRBV4-3
TGCGCCAGCAGCCAGAAGGCTCTCGCGCAGGGACAGGGTATAGGTGGGGCCAACGTCCTGACTTTC
CASSQKALAQGQGIGGANVLTF
>few|TRBJ2-2|TRBD1|TRBV27
TGTGCCAGCAGATATGACAGGGTGGTCGGGGAGCTGTTTTTT
CASRYDRVVGELFF